These T cell receptor beta chains were read from a single sample in a study of cytomegalovirus exposure and HLA in healthy donors. Profiling relied on immunoSEQ multiplex PCR, and the TCRdb table lists in-frame clones only, not all of them. The table lists about 140,000 clones, 65% to 85% of them singletons. Sequencing was carried out using PBMCs. The receptor source for this set is a man aged 18 to 29 in good health and CMV-seronegative. Each CDR3 is given with its conserved first and last residue. A D gene is named only where the DNA matches it firmly. Expanded clones are given a class, and other clones once, few, many or no size at all.

d_call: TRBD1
j_call: TRBJ2-5
v_call: TRBV5-4
clone_size: few
cdr3_aa: CASSRTGGRGVETQYF
cdr3_nt: TGTGCCAGCAGCCGGACAGGGGGCCGAGGTGTCGAGACCCAGTACTTC

d_call: NA
j_call: TRBJ1-1
v_call: TRBV7-9
clone_size: NA
cdr3_aa: CASSLQGHTEAFF
cdr3_nt: TGTGCCAGCAGCTTACAGGGGCATACTGAAGCTTTCTTT

d_call: NA
j_call: TRBJ2-2
v_call: TRBV10-1
clone_size: NA
cdr3_aa: CASAEGGRTGANTGELFF
cdr3_nt: TGCGCCAGCGCCGAGGGGGGGCGGACTGGCGCGAACACCGGGGAGCTGTTTTTT

d_call: TRBD1
j_call: TRBJ1-2
v_call: TRBV6-5
clone_size: NA
cdr3_aa: CASKGALPNYGYTF
cdr3_nt: TGTGCCAGCAAGGGGGCACTCCCTAACTATGGCTACACCTTC

d_call: TRBD1
j_call: TRBJ2-5
v_call: TRBV5-6
clone_size: NA
cdr3_aa: CASKAGDRVRETQYF
cdr3_nt: TGTGCCAGCAAAGCTGGGGACAGGGTTAGGGAGACCCAGTACTTC

d_call: NA
j_call: TRBJ1-6
v_call: TRBV7-9
clone_size: once
cdr3_aa: CASMNNNSPLHF
cdr3_nt: TGTGCCAGCATGAACAATAATTCACCCCTCCACTTT

d_call: TRBD1
j_call: TRBJ2-5
v_call: TRBV30
clone_size: NA
cdr3_aa: CATGTGGSETQYF
cdr3_nt: TGTGCGACCGGGACAGGGGGTTCGGAGACCCAGTACTTC

d_call: NA
j_call: TRBJ2-2
v_call: TRBV15
clone_size: NA
cdr3_aa: CATSRGAAGGNTGELFF
cdr3_nt: TGTGCCACCAGCCGCGGGGCAGCAGGGGGGAACACCGGGGAGCTGTTTTTT

d_call: NA
j_call: TRBJ1-2
v_call: TRBV5-8
clone_size: NA
cdr3_aa: CASSLWPVQSGYGYTF
cdr3_nt: TGTGCCAGCAGCTTGTGGCCGGTGCAGTCGGGCTATGGCTACACCTTC

d_call: NA
j_call: TRBJ2-7
v_call: TRBV6-1
clone_size: NA
cdr3_aa: CASSRDLGSSYEQYF
cdr3_nt: TGTGCCAGCAGTAGGGACTTGGGGAGCTCCTACGAGCAGTACTTC

d_call: NA
j_call: TRBJ1-1
v_call: TRBV6-6
clone_size: NA
cdr3_aa: CASSRQPGDTEAFF
cdr3_nt: TGTGCCAGCAGTCGACAGCCTGGGGACACTGAAGCTTTCTTT

d_call: NA
j_call: TRBJ1-6
v_call: TRBV2
clone_size: NA
cdr3_aa: CASSERRGLFLTPLHF
cdr3_nt: TGTGCCAGCAGTGAAAGAAGGGGCTTATTTTTGACACCCCTCCACTTT

d_call: NA
j_call: TRBJ1-6
v_call: TRBV11-2
clone_size: NA
cdr3_aa: CASSLAGKARSPLHF
cdr3_nt: TGTGCCAGCAGCTTAGCGGGAAAGGCTCGGTCACCCCTCCACTTT

d_call: TRBD1
j_call: TRBJ2-5
v_call: TRBV6-5
clone_size: NA
cdr3_aa: CASSSGDRGLETQYF
cdr3_nt: TGTGCCAGCAGTAGTGGGGACAGGGGGCTGGAGACCCAGTACTTC

d_call: TRBD2
j_call: TRBJ2-1
v_call: TRBV5-1
clone_size: few
cdr3_aa: CASSGGVCKQFF
cdr3_nt: TGCGCCAGCAGCGGGGGGGTTTGCAAGCAGTTCTTC

d_call: NA
j_call: TRBJ2-2
v_call: TRBV5-1
clone_size: few
cdr3_aa: CASRLGLTGELFF
cdr3_nt: TGCGCCAGCAGGTTGGGACTCACCGGGGAGCTGTTTTTT

d_call: TRBD1
j_call: TRBJ2-1
v_call: TRBV11-2
clone_size: NA
cdr3_aa: CASSMTGLDEQFF
cdr3_nt: TGTGCCAGCAGCATGACAGGGTTGGATGAGCAGTTCTTC

d_call: NA
j_call: TRBJ2-5
v_call: TRBV7-2
clone_size: NA
cdr3_aa: CASSPFWGLQETQYF
cdr3_nt: TGTGCCAGCAGCCCCTTCTGGGGACTCCAAGAGACCCAGTACTTC

d_call: TRBD1
j_call: TRBJ1-2
v_call: TRBV2
clone_size: NA
cdr3_aa: CASDPATGGLDGYTF
cdr3_nt: TGTGCCAGCGATCCCGCTACAGGGGGATTAGATGGCTACACCTTC

d_call: TRBD1
j_call: TRBJ2-3
v_call: TRBV5-1
clone_size: once
cdr3_aa: CASTQGDPRTDTQYF
cdr3_nt: TGCGCCAGCACCCAGGGGGACCCACGCACAGATACGCAGTATTTT

d_call: TRBD1
j_call: TRBJ1-5
v_call: TRBV19
clone_size: NA
cdr3_aa: CASSMLDRAQPQHF
cdr3_nt: TGTGCCAGTAGTATGTTGGACAGGGCCCAGCCCCAGCATTTT

d_call: NA
j_call: TRBJ2-7
v_call: TRBV29-1
clone_size: NA
cdr3_aa: CSVGPDSSYEQYF
cdr3_nt: TGCAGCGTTGGTCCAGACAGCTCCTACGAGCAGTACTTC

d_call: NA
j_call: TRBJ1-5
v_call: TRBV6-5
clone_size: NA
cdr3_aa: CASSYTSGPQHF
cdr3_nt: TGTGCCAGCAGTTACACGAGCGGACCCCAGCATTTT

d_call: TRBD1
j_call: TRBJ1-2
v_call: TRBV19
clone_size: NA
cdr3_aa: CASSWSRGNGYTF
cdr3_nt: TGTGCCAGTAGTTGGTCCAGGGGGAATGGCTACACCTTC

d_call: NA
j_call: TRBJ2-7
v_call: TRBV6-5
clone_size: NA
cdr3_aa: CASSYSSGVGTEQYF
cdr3_nt: TGTGCCAGCAGTTACTCGAGTGGAGTCGGCACCGAGCAGTACTTC

d_call: NA
j_call: TRBJ2-1
v_call: TRBV5-1
clone_size: NA
cdr3_aa: CASSLGGGGEYNEQFF
cdr3_nt: TGCGCCAGCAGTCTCGGGGGTGGCGGGGAGTACAATGAGCAGTTCTTC

d_call: TRBD2
j_call: TRBJ2-1
v_call: TRBV7-8
clone_size: NA
cdr3_aa: CASSFRTSGSSEQFF
cdr3_nt: TGTGCCAGCAGTTTCCGGACTAGCGGGAGTTCTGAGCAGTTCTTC

d_call: TRBD1
j_call: TRBJ1-4
v_call: TRBV5-1
clone_size: NA
cdr3_aa: CASSSRGQGARNEKLFF
cdr3_nt: TGCGCCAGCAGCTCCCGAGGACAGGGGGCCAGAAATGAAAAACTGTTTTTT

d_call: NA
j_call: TRBJ1-6
v_call: TRBV7-8
clone_size: few
cdr3_aa: CASSLEAANSPLHF
cdr3_nt: TGTGCCAGCAGCTTAGAAGCAGCGAATTCACCCCTCCACTTT

d_call: NA
j_call: TRBJ2-5
v_call: TRBV6-5
clone_size: few
cdr3_aa: CATRGLQETQYF
cdr3_nt: TGTGCCACTAGGGGCCTCCAAGAGACCCAGTACTTC

d_call: TRBD1
j_call: TRBJ2-5
v_call: TRBV30
clone_size: NA
cdr3_aa: CAWSVAGGYETQYF
cdr3_nt: TGTGCCTGGAGTGTGGCAGGGGGCTATGAGACCCAGTACTTC

d_call: TRBD1
j_call: TRBJ1-1
v_call: TRBV5-1
clone_size: NA
cdr3_aa: CASSGEGGQEAKAFF
cdr3_nt: TGCGCCAGCAGCGGGGAGGGGGGACAGGAGGCGAAAGCTTTCTTT

d_call: NA
j_call: TRBJ2-7
v_call: TRBV28
clone_size: NA
cdr3_aa: CASSFIRGGHEQYF
cdr3_nt: TGTGCCAGCAGTTTTATCCGAGGGGGACACGAGCAGTACTTC

d_call: NA
j_call: TRBJ2-7
v_call: TRBV9
clone_size: NA
cdr3_aa: CASSSQPGTSAGEQYF
cdr3_nt: TGTGCCAGCAGCTCGCAACCAGGGACTTCCGCAGGCGAGCAGTACTTC

d_call: NA
j_call: TRBJ1-4
v_call: TRBV7-9
clone_size: NA
cdr3_aa: CASSLGRDDSTNEKLFF
cdr3_nt: TGTGCCAGCAGCTTAGGCAGGGATGACTCAACTAATGAAAAACTGTTTTTT

d_call: TRBD1
j_call: TRBJ1-1
v_call: TRBV5-4
clone_size: NA
cdr3_aa: CASSSGQGAKVTEAFF
cdr3_nt: TGTGCCAGCAGCAGCGGACAGGGGGCGAAGGTAACTGAAGCTTTCTTT

d_call: TRBD1
j_call: TRBJ2-1
v_call: TRBV19
clone_size: NA
cdr3_aa: CASSIGPGQPYNEQFF
cdr3_nt: TGTGCCAGTAGTATAGGACCGGGACAGCCGTACAATGAGCAGTTCTTC

d_call: NA
j_call: TRBJ1-3
v_call: TRBV6-6
clone_size: once
cdr3_aa: CASTLGAFTGNTIYF
cdr3_nt: TGTGCCAGCACCCTGGGGGCCTTTACTGGAAACACCATATATTTT

d_call: NA
j_call: TRBJ1-5
v_call: TRBV4-1
clone_size: NA
cdr3_aa: CASSQAGTTSQPQHF
cdr3_nt: TGCGCCAGCAGCCAAGCCGGGACAACTTCCCAGCCCCAGCATTTT

d_call: NA
j_call: TRBJ2-5
v_call: TRBV7-9
clone_size: NA
cdr3_aa: CSISSGETQYF
cdr3_nt: TGTTCCATCTCCAGCGGGGAGACCCAGTACTTC

d_call: NA
j_call: TRBJ1-2
v_call: TRBV6-1
clone_size: NA
cdr3_aa: CASSMAGVYGYTF
cdr3_nt: TGTGCCAGCAGCATGGCAGGGGTCTATGGCTACACCTTC

d_call: TRBD1
j_call: TRBJ1-6
v_call: TRBV6-5
clone_size: few
cdr3_aa: CASSDRGLKSLHF
cdr3_nt: TGTGCCAGCAGTGACAGGGGCCTTAAGTCCCTCCACTTT

d_call: NA
j_call: TRBJ2-3
v_call: TRBV10-3
clone_size: NA
cdr3_aa: CAISAEALGTDTQYF
cdr3_nt: TGTGCCATCAGTGCCGAAGCCCTGGGCACAGATACGCAGTATTTT

d_call: TRBD1
j_call: TRBJ1-1
v_call: TRBV7-2
clone_size: NA
cdr3_aa: CASSLDRGTEAFF
cdr3_nt: TGTGCCAGCAGCTTAGACAGGGGTACTGAAGCTTTCTTT

d_call: NA
j_call: TRBJ2-1
v_call: TRBV4-2
clone_size: NA
cdr3_aa: CASSQDRQDRFF
cdr3_nt: TGTGCCAGCAGCCAAGATCGACAGGATCGGTTCTTC

d_call: TRBD1
j_call: TRBJ1-2
v_call: TRBV9
clone_size: once
cdr3_aa: CASSPRDRGIYGYTF
cdr3_nt: TGTGCCAGCAGCCCCCGGGACAGGGGAATCTATGGCTACACCTTC

d_call: NA
j_call: TRBJ2-5
v_call: TRBV6-5
clone_size: NA
cdr3_aa: CASSYAAGQMETQYF
cdr3_nt: TGTGCCAGCAGTTACGCGGCAGGACAAATGGAGACCCAGTACTTC